This T cell receptor (beta chain) emerged from a study of T-cell memory formation after mild COVID-19. The study's findings and limits: Mainly in CM and EM were contracting CD4+ clones; CD8+ were in EMRA.

This clonotype was detected a few times. Its antigen is unknown. TCRdb independently ran MiXCR on the 5' RACE reads; one entry per CDR3 protein. Here the sample spans just under 150,000 distinct CDR3 sequences, 15% to 20% being singletons. CDR3 length equals 13 residues. Germline V CDR1 and CDR2: SGHRS, YFSETQ. V shed 4 bases and J shed 5 bases, with 10 bases lying between them. The TCR was taken from an adult woman who had mild COVID-19 (a few samples of this study predate the infection). Cell type and time point are not known. The chain joins TRBV5-1 to TRBJ2-1, with D possibly TRBD1 on 6 matching bases. Sequencing used PBMCs or a T cell subset sorted from them (not recorded which). The CDR3 loop reads CASSRGGNNEQFF. The CDR3 bases are TGCGCCAGCAGCCGAGGGGGTAACAATGAGCAGTTCTTC.